Listed here are 24 T cell receptor beta chains from one sample, sequenced in a study of monozygotic twins with inflammatory bowel disease. TCRdb reprocessed the 5' RACE reads; each CDR3 protein has one entry and no DNA is given. This sample's table reports 210,000 or so distinct CDR3 sequences. Sequenced input: blood. These receptors all come from a human donor with ulcerative colitis or Crohn's disease, or a healthy co-twin of an affected twin (not recorded which).

The chain uses TRBV30 and TRBJ1-2. The CDR3 consists of 13 residues. Germline V gives CDR1 GTSNPN, CDR2 SVGIG (reference sequence). The CDR3 loop is CAWSARIKAGYTF.

The chain links TRBV21-1 to TRBJ1-1; TCRdb returns TRBD1, unconfirmable since there is no DNA. TRBV21-1 is a documented pseudogene. The CDR3 totals 21 residues. CDR3 sequence reads: CASIFPFPKAGTGESNTEAFF.

V gene TRBV7-9 combines with J gene TRBJ1-3. This CDR3 has 14 residues. Germline V gene lookup returns CDR1 SEHNR and CDR2 FQNEAQ (reference sequence). The CDR3 spells CASSSIVSGNTIYF.

This sequence joins TRBV20-1 and TRBJ1-3. Germline V gene data show CDR1 as DFQATT and CDR2 as SNEGSKA (reference sequence). This CDR3 has 13 amino acids. The CDR3 region is CSVQSGSGNTIYF.

CDR3 amino acids: CASSLLNYEQYF. This chain links TRBV28 with TRBJ2-7. This CDR3 spans 12 amino acids. The germline CDR1 and CDR2 sequences are MDHEN and SYDVKM. The complete variable domain, with remaining parts taken from reference TRBV28 and TRBJ2-7, reads DVKVTQSSRYLVKRTGEKVFLECVQDMDHENMFWYRQDPGLGLRLIYFSYDVKMKEKGDIPEGYSVSREKKERFSLILESASTNQTSMYLCASSLLNYEQYFGPGTRLTVT.

The V gene is TRBV5-1, the J gene TRBJ1-1; TCRdb proposes TRBD1, but this gene call is untestable without DNA. CDR3 length: 15 amino acids. The germline V gene has CDR1 SGHRS and CDR2 YFSETQ. The CDR3 here is CASSFAGTENTEAFF.

The chain joins TRBV24-1 to TRBJ2-3; the D call of TRBD2 rests on TCRdb alone, since no DNA is present to check it. The CDR3 has 13 residues. Looked up from germline, CDR1 is KGHDR and CDR2 is SFDVKD. The CDR3 spells CATSDPPTDTQYF.

The chain joins TRBV10-3 to TRBJ2-1; TCRdb outputs TRBD1, but without DNA this stays unchecked. The CDR3 covers 14 residues. Germline V gene lookup returns CDR1 ENHRY and CDR2 SYGVKD. The CDR3 reads CAISESLLQGEQFF.

The rearrangement links TRBV5-1 to TRBJ2-6; TCRdb reports TRBD2, a call that lacks DNA to check it against. This CDR3 has 18 amino acids. The germline V gene encodes CDR1 SGHRS and CDR2 YFSETQ. CDR3 residues: CASSVRAGVSTGANVLTF.

The genes are TRBV7-2 and TRBJ2-1; the D gene TCRdb calls, TRBD1, cannot be checked with no DNA. There are 17 residues in the CDR3. Germline V gene sequence: CDR1 SGHTA, CDR2 FQGNSA. The chain's CDR3 is CASSYRGQGAGNNEQFF. Full variable domain (remainder filled in from reference TRBV7-2 and TRBJ2-1): GAGVSQSPSNKVTEKGKDVELRCDPISGHTALYWYRQSLGQGLEFLIYFQGNSAPDKSGLPSDRFSAERTGGSVSTLTIQRTQQEDSAVYLCASSYRGQGAGNNEQFFGPGTRLTVL.

J is TRBJ1-1 and V is TRBV28; lacking DNA, the TRBD1 call made by TCRdb goes unchecked. CDR3 length equals 15 residues. Germline CDR1 reads MDHEN; CDR2 reads SYDVKM. The CDR3: CASSSPGDSNTEAFF.

The rearrangement links TRBV6-2 or TRBV6-3 to TRBJ2-7; TCRdb lists TRBD2, though no DNA is available to test this call. The germline V gene has CDR1 MNHEY and CDR2 SVGEGT. The CDR3 consists of 14 residues. The CDR3 loop is CASSRFGLAREQYF.

This CDR3 reads CAWRKSPGLAGGGSTDTQYF. J is TRBJ2-3 and V is TRBV30; there is no DNA to check the TCRdb D call of TRBD2. This CDR3 spans 20 amino acids. The germline CDR1 and CDR2 sequences are GTSNPN and SVGIG (reference sequence).

The rearrangement uses TRBV27 and TRBJ1-1; with no DNA, the TCRdb D assignment of TRBD1 cannot be verified. The CDR3 has 14 residues. CDR1 is MNHEY, CDR2 SMNVEV, per germline (reference sequence). CDR3 sequence: CASSLSPYLPEAFF.

The J gene is TRBJ2-7, the V gene TRBV7-2; TCRdb outputs TRBD2, but without DNA this stays unchecked. Germline V CDR1 and CDR2: SGHTA, FQGNSA. This CDR3 spans 13 amino acids. CDR3: CASSLGRQYEQYF.

V usage is TRBV20-1 and J usage is TRBJ2-6; the D call of TRBD1 rests on TCRdb alone, since no DNA is present to check it. This CDR3 region has 16 residues. The germline V gene encodes CDR1 DFQATT and CDR2 SNEGSKA (reference sequence). The CDR3: CSANPAQGAGANVLTF.

The rearrangement uses TRBV7-9 and TRBJ1-1. Germline V gene sequence: CDR1 SEHNR, CDR2 FQNEAQ (reference sequence). This CDR3 is 17 amino acids long. The CDR3 here is CASSLIDSLALNTEAFF.

The CDR3 loop is CATGAGVNTEAFF. The V call is TRBV5-1, the J call TRBJ1-1. CDR3 length: 13 residues. Germline-derived CDR1 and CDR2 are SGHRS and YFSETQ.

The rearrangement joins TRBV27 to TRBJ2-3; with no DNA, the TCRdb D assignment of TRBD2 cannot be verified. Germline CDR1 and CDR2: MNHEY and SMNVEV (reference sequence). The CDR3 length is 14 residues. The CDR3 sequence is CASRLAGGPDTQYF.

The V and J genes are TRBV18 and TRBJ2-3. This CDR3 comprises 14 residues. Germline CDR1 reads KGHSH; CDR2 reads LQKENI. This CDR3 reads CASSPRDRQDTQYF.

The genes are TRBV7-2 and TRBJ1-3. The CDR3 is 14 amino acids. Germline loops: CDR1 SGHTA, CDR2 FQGNSA. The CDR3 reads CASSLIASGNTIYF. Looking up the rest from reference TRBV7-2 and TRBJ1-3 gives the full variable domain: GAGVSQSPSNKVTEKGKDVELRCDPISGHTALYWYRQSLGQGLEFLIYFQGNSAPDKSGLPSDRFSAERTGGSVSTLTIQRTQQEDSAVYLCASSLIASGNTIYFGEGSWLTVV.

The V call is TRBV3-1, the J call TRBJ1-4; TCRdb picks TRBD1, but there is no DNA to check that call. The CDR3 consists of 15 residues. Germline V gene data show CDR1 as LGHDT and CDR2 as YNNKEL (reference sequence). The CDR3 reads CASSPRGTTNEKLFF.

The chain recombines TRBV9 with TRBJ2-2; the TCRdb D gene call, TRBD1, has no DNA to confirm it. CDR3 size: 16 residues. Germline CDR1 SGDLS, CDR2 YYNGEE. The CDR3 is CASSDRDGLNTGELFF.

The chain has TRBV12-3 or TRBV12-4 and TRBJ1-2; TCRdb gives TRBD1 as the D gene, but with no DNA this cannot be confirmed. The CDR3 sequence is 15 residues long. The CDR3: CASSLTGPRNYGYTF.